The TCR beta chain under discussion was sequenced for a study of PD-1 blockade in classical Hodgkin lymphoma. Study-wide results and limits: Patients newly diagnosed and complete responders had comparable baseline diversity. By C4D1, diversity of CD4+ TCRs had risen significantly, whereas that of CD8+ TCRs had not.

The sample holds a few counts of this clone. Its antigen is unknown. Clones were read by immunoSEQ multiplex PCR, and TCRdb kept only the in-frame ones, dropping some. Among several thousand clones, about 70% were seen once, and the ten largest hold 9.5%. Each of the patients experienced relapse following autologous stem cell transplantation, and their brentuximab vedotin exposure differed. Trimming stripped 3 bases from V and 4 bases from J, with 15 bases between. The CDR3 consists of 15 residues. The V and J genes are TRBV23-1 and TRBJ2-5; no reliable D call. TRBV23-1 is known as an ORF, though its function is uncertain. This TCR derives from a human donor with classical Hodgkin lymphoma. Source: peripheral blood mononuclear cells (PBMCs), taken before the second cycle of nivolumab. The CDR3 loop is CASSHEPDRLETQYF. Here the CDR3 DNA reads TGCGCCAGCAGTCATGAGCCGGATAGACTAGAGACCCAGTACTTC.